The T cell receptor beta chain described here comes from a study of human T cells and chemical hapten exposure. TCRdb fed the RACE reads into MiXCR, producing one record per CDR3 protein. The top ten hold roughly 3.1% of the sample, which has approximately 92,000 distinct CDR3 sequences, roughly 11% seen once. This clonotype appeared a few times. Its antigen is unidentified. Whole-study findings and limits: Alopecia was present in the donors, so their immune response may differ from healthy people's.

The time point denotes: patch test 2, 6 weeks after DPC sensitization. Treatment reported: therapeutic diphenylcyclopropenone sensitization with weekly scalp DPC. This CDR3 is 14 amino acids long. CDR1 is DFQATT and CDR2 is SNEGSKA in the germline V gene (reference sequence). Trimming took 3 bases from V and 7 from J; bases not matched to a gene: 10. This specimen was whole blood, taken in connection with sensitization to the hapten diphenylcyclopropenone (DPC). The source of this sequence is a woman aged 40 to 50 with alopecia areata. Some clones in this sample may be carry-over from other donors' samples. The rearrangement links TRBV20-1 to TRBJ2-7; 9 positions match TRBD2. CDR3 sequence: CSASLASGMGEQYF. For the CDR3, the DNA is TGCAGTGCTAGCCTCGCTAGCGGGATGGGGGAGCAGTACTTC.